This TCR beta chain was recorded in a study of molecular identifiers for immune sequencing clone quantification. Study results and limitations: Whereas clones above 20 RNA copies held under 1% of naive-cell molecules, they held over 98% of effector molecules.

This clonotype was detected ten times or more. Its specificity is not known. From the PCR reads, TCRdb called clonotypes with MiXCR, one entry per CDR3 protein. The table lists more than 95,000 distinct CDR3 sequences, roughly 26% of them singletons, with 0.94% in the top ten. Per the germline V gene, CDR1 is SEHNR and CDR2 is FQNEAQ (reference sequence). The CDR3 loop spans 14 amino acids. V lost 0 bases, J lost 5 bases, and 10 bases lay in between. The sample comprised naive CD8+ T cells from blood, with Jurkat cell RNA spiked in. The subset denotes: FACS-sorted CD8+CD4-CCR7+CD45RA+ naive T cells. The clonotype was recovered from a human donor in good health. Some libraries in this study had Jurkat cell RNA spiked in. The chain uses TRBV7-9 and TRBJ1-1, with a possible D match to TRBD1 (5 bases). The CDR3 DNA reads TGTGCCAGCAGCTTAGCAGGGGTCGGGACTGAAGCTTTCTTT. Its protein product is CASSLAGVGTEAFF.